A selection of T cell receptor beta chains follows, all from one sample in a study of blood T cell repertoires in COVID-19. Here immunoSEQ multiplex PCR was the method, and the copy in TCRdb shows in-frame clones only, minus some. The repertoire consists of some 48,000 clones, with about 83% occurring once and the leading ten covering approximately 5.2%. The sample was peripheral blood. These receptors were taken from a human donor in a cohort sampled during active COVID-19. Both conserved end residues are trimmed from each CDR3.

J,V,CDR3
TRBJ2-7,TRBV30,AWSVPGGGYEQY
TRBJ1-2,TRBV18,ASSQRERGYT
TRBJ1-1,TRBV5-4,ASSHQTGAITEAF
TRBJ2-3,TRBV2,ASSDQGLASTQY
TRBJ1-5,TRBV15,ATSRATGLGPQH
TRBJ2-1,TRBV11-3,ASSPRSGGPNEQF
TRBJ1-2,TRBV24-1,ATSDSAGTGGGYGYT
TRBJ1-4,TRBV11-2,ASSLVGTGVNEKLF
TRBJ1-1,TRBV6-5,ASSYSKFPRGTEAF
TRBJ1-2,TRBV7-8,ASSRTRSYGYT
TRBJ2-5,TRBV5-4,ASSLGGGLKETQY
TRBJ2-1,TRBV4-1,ASSRPVLAGGIRNNEQF
TRBJ2-1,TRBV5-8,ASSSTVVIEQF
TRBJ2-7,TRBV2,ASSGPTYSGRTPEQY
TRBJ2-6,TRBV11-2,ASSLLLGGAGANVLT
TRBJ1-5,TRBV19,ASSIGWAEDSNQPQH
TRBJ2-3,TRBV27,ASSPYGTGRTDTQY
TRBJ1-4,TRBV18,ASSPQGEKLF
TRBJ2-2,TRBV7-9,ASSPPTGELF
TRBJ1-6,TRBV5-1,ASTLTGRDSPLH
TRBJ2-1,TRBV2,ASSERMIEQF
TRBJ2-1,TRBV5-5,ASSLSPTDGGNEQF
TRBJ2-1,TRBV7-9,ASSPPLAGAKF
TRBJ2-6,TRBV5-4,ASSPGGQSSSGANVLT
TRBJ2-2,TRBV5-1,ASSPGHMNTGELF
TRBJ2-7,TRBV4-1,ASSQVKPGLDYEQY
TRBJ2-7,TRBV6-6,ASSLGQAPYEQY
TRBJ2-5,TRBV7-3,ASSTSGGSQETQY
TRBJ2-7,TRBV5-1,ASSPEVGFYEQY
TRBJ2-3,TRBV15,ATRKFGTGVADTQY
TRBJ2-4,TRBV5-8,ASSLRDSLAKNIQY
TRBJ2-7,TRBV5-1,ASSWGQGDGYEQY
TRBJ2-3,TRBV9,ASSVASGGITDTQY
TRBJ1-1,TRBV19,ASWGESTEAF
TRBJ1-5,TRBV11-2,ASSAGRGFNQPQH
TRBJ2-1,TRBV7-2,ASSDRTGNEQF
TRBJ2-3,TRBV3-1/TRBV3-2,ASSDTGSGEY
TRBJ2-1,TRBV7-8,ASSTGTGSREQF
TRBJ2-1,TRBV5-4,ASSLGDRGDEQF
TRBJ2-7,TRBV30,AVSFDRSYYEQY
TRBJ2-1,TRBV12-3/TRBV12-4,ASTNRVGEQF
TRBJ1-2,TRBV24-1,ATKAGAHGYGYT
TRBJ2-1,TRBV24-1,ATSDPGIRDRELF
TRBJ2-3,TRBV24-1,ATSGPRPPTDTQY
TRBJ1-1,TRBV29-1,SVARGAGTEAF
TRBJ1-6,TRBV5-6,ASSDRDLSSYNSPLH
TRBJ1-2,TRBV4-2,ASSPPGTGVNYGYT
TRBJ1-6,TRBV2,ASSEGDRFRPLH
TRBJ2-1,TRBV4-1,ASSQTSAHNEQF
TRBJ2-4,TRBV14,ASSLLRGAKNIQY
TRBJ1-1,TRBV27,ASSYVREMNTEAF
TRBJ2-5,TRBV3-1/TRBV3-2,ASSPRPGEHNKAQY
TRBJ1-1,TRBV7-9,ASSPTAMNTEAF
TRBJ2-7,TRBV7-9,ASRGQSYEQY
TRBJ2-3,TRBV11-2,ASSKEGATDTQY